These 31 T cell receptor beta chains originate from one sample sequenced in a study of T cell responses to AZD1222 COVID-19 vaccine. Data came from immunoSEQ multiplex PCR; TCRdb stores just in-frame clones and leaves some out. The sample holds tens of thousands of clones; about 83% are singletons and the top ten take roughly 6%. Sequencing used peripheral blood, obtained 28 days after the second AZD1222 dose. The source is an adult who received the AZD1222 COVID-19 vaccine.

This chain joins TRBV5-1 and TRBJ2-1; TRBD1 matches at 9 bases. This CDR3 contains 16 residues. J gave up 9 bases and V 1 base, and 11 bases lay outside the gene matches. Germline assignment: CDR1 SGHRS and CDR2 YFSETQ. The CDR3 region is CASSLKDRGALGEQFF. Written as DNA, the CDR3 is TGCGCCAGCAGCTTGAAGGACAGGGGTGCTTTAGGTGAGCAGTTCTTC.

This sequence joins TRBV9 and TRBJ2-1; D might be TRBD2 (5 bases). The CDR3 is 16 amino acids. V lost 0 bases, J lost 5 bases, and 15 bases lay in between. Germline V CDR1 and CDR2: SGDLS, YYNGEE. Here the CDR3 DNA reads TGTGCCAGCAGCGTAGAAATGCCAGGACTGCACAATGAGCAGTTCTTC. The encoded protein is CASSVEMPGLHNEQFF.

The rearrangement uses TRBV12-3 or TRBV12-4 and TRBJ1-2; maybe TRBD1 (5 bases). The CDR3 runs to 13 residues. V was pared by 5 bases and J by 2 bases, with 9 bases between. The CDR3 sequence is CASSPAGNYGYTF. CDR3 bases: TGTGCCAGCAGTCCGGCAGGGAACTATGGCTACACCTTC.

The chain recombines TRBV10-3 with TRBJ2-5; tentatively, D is TRBD2 (6 bases). Trimming pared 0 bases from V and 4 bases from J, leaving 9 bases between. Germline-derived CDR1 and CDR2 are ENHRY and SYGVKD. This CDR3 contains 14 residues. CDR3 sequence (DNA): TGTGCCATCAGTGAGTCGCCGGGGGTAGAGACCCAGTACTTC. This encodes CAISESPGVETQYF.

The rearrangement joins TRBV7-2 to TRBJ1-2; no clear D gene. The CDR3 totals 15 residues. Germline CDR1 is SGHTA and CDR2 is FQGNSA. V was pared by 4 bases and J by 7 bases, with 19 bases between. The CDR3 DNA reads as TGTGCCAGCAGCTCGAGGGTGGCAGATCCATTTGGCTACACCTTC. Translated: CASSSRVADPFGYTF.

CDR3: CASSLRLAGGNEQYF. In DNA form, the CDR3 reads TGTGCCAGCAGTCTCAGACTAGCGGGGGGGAACGAGCAGTACTTC. V and J are TRBV3-1 (or the pseudogene TRBV3-2) and TRBJ2-7; 14 bases agree with TRBD2. The germline CDR1 and CDR2 sequences are LGHDT and YNNKEL (reference sequence). Trimming at V came to 6 bases and at J to 5 bases, leaving 6 bases not matched to a gene. The length of the CDR3 is 15 residues.

The CDR3 DNA reads as TGTGCCAGTAGTACCCTCCGCTCACCCCTCCACTTT. This gives the protein CASSTLRSPLHF. The chain joins TRBV19 to TRBJ1-6; D remains unclear. CDR3 size: 12 residues. Germline V gives CDR1 LNHDA, CDR2 SQIVND (reference sequence). Trimming removed 4 bases from V and 10 bases from J, with 8 bases in between.

This CDR3 reads CATSNGQGRYEQYF. In nucleotides, the CDR3 is TGTGCCACCAGCAATGGACAGGGTCGCTACGAGCAGTACTTC. J is TRBJ2-7 and V is TRBV15; 8 positions match TRBD1. Trimming removed 4 bases from V and 3 bases from J; junction bases left unmatched: 5. CDR3 size: 14 residues. Per germline, CDR1 LNHNV and CDR2 YYDKDF (reference sequence).

The chain recombines TRBV27 with TRBJ2-7, with D unclear. Germline V CDR1 and CDR2: MNHEY, SMNVEV (reference sequence). V was shortened by 4 bases and J by 2 bases, with 15 bases between the two germline ends. The CDR3 spans 15 residues. The DNA for the CDR3 is TGTGCCAGCAGTTCAGCCCGTCCACTCGCCTACGAGCAGTACTTC. Translating gives CASSSARPLAYEQYF.

This sequence joins TRBV29-1 and TRBJ1-2; 9 nucleotides agree with TRBD1. The CDR3 length is 13 residues. The V segment lost 8 bases and the J segment 4 bases; nucleotides outside the gene matches: 8. Germline V CDR1 and CDR2: SQVTM, ANQGSEA. Written as DNA, the CDR3 is TGCAGCACGTGGACAGGGGTAACCTATGGCTACACCTTC. This gives the protein CSTWTGVTYGYTF.

This clone has a handful of counts. CDR3 region: CASKNYGTSGEGTQYF. In DNA form, the CDR3 reads TGTGCCAGTAAGAACTACGGGACTAGCGGGGAAGGTACGCAGTATTTT. The V and J genes are TRBV19 and TRBJ2-3; 13 bases are shared with TRBD2. The V and J ends lost 7 bases and 8 bases, in that order; junction bases with no gene match: 12. Per germline, CDR1 LNHDA and CDR2 SQIVND (reference sequence). The CDR3 is 16 amino acids.

This clone was observed a few times. The chain has TRBV28 and TRBJ2-7, with D tentatively TRBD1 (5 bases). Germline V gives CDR1 MDHEN, CDR2 SYDVKM. The CDR3 has 14 amino acids. V was clipped by 1 base and J by 3 bases, with 10 bases between them. The DNA for the CDR3 is TGTGCCAGCAGTTTATTCGTAGGGGACTACGAGCAGTACTTC. This gives the protein CASSLFVGDYEQYF.

The rearrangement links TRBV19 to TRBJ1-5; tentatively, D is TRBD1 (5 bases). CDR3 size: 17 residues. Germline V CDR1 and CDR2: LNHDA, SQIVND (reference sequence). V was pared by 0 bases and J by 4 bases, with 16 bases between. CDR3 residues: CASSIDEEAGSNQPQHF. The DNA for the CDR3 is TGTGCCAGTAGTATAGATGAGGAGGCAGGGTCGAATCAGCCCCAGCATTTT.

The genes are TRBV6-5 and TRBJ2-7; D may correspond to TRBD1 or TRBD2 (5 bases each). This CDR3 is built from 13 residues. V was cut by 0 bases and J by 3 bases, with 6 bases left in between. In germline, CDR1 is MNHEY, CDR2 SVGAGI. CDR3 DNA sequence: TGTGCCAGCAGTTACTCGGGGGACTACGAGCAGTACTTC. This translates into CASSYSGDYEQYF.

The J gene is TRBJ2-2, the V gene TRBV19, with D perhaps TRBD1 (5 bases). The germline V gene has CDR1 LNHDA and CDR2 SQIVND (reference sequence). Trimming shortened V by 4 bases and J by 2 bases, and 11 bases separated the two germline ends. The CDR3 sequence is 15 residues long. The CDR3 loop is CASSRSRENTGELFF. Here the CDR3 DNA reads TGTGCCAGTAGTAGGAGCAGGGAAAACACCGGGGAGCTGTTTTTT.

This rearrangement joins TRBV5-1 to TRBJ2-1; TRBD2 might be the D (7 bases). Germline V CDR1 and CDR2: SGHRS, YFSETQ. Trimming removed 0 bases from V and 1 base from J, with 11 bases in between. CDR3 length equals 16 residues. The CDR3 here is CASSLVRGASYNEQFF. In nucleotides, the CDR3 is TGCGCCAGCAGCTTGGTCCGGGGGGCTTCCTACAATGAGCAGTTCTTC.

The chain recombines TRBV7-2 with TRBJ1-3; D may be TRBD1 (6 bases). CDR3 length: 17 amino acids. CDR1 and CDR2 (germline): SGHTA, FQGNSA. Trimming shortened V by 8 bases and J by 0 bases, and 20 bases separated the two germline ends. CDR3 amino acids: CASGPQGHLSSGNTIYF. Here the CDR3 DNA reads TGTGCCAGCGGCCCCCAGGGACACCTAAGCTCTGGAAACACCATATATTTT. Complete variable domain (other parts from reference TRBV7-2 and TRBJ1-3): GAGVSQSPSNKVTEKGKDVELRCDPISGHTALYWYRQSLGQGLEFLIYFQGNSAPDKSGLPSDRFSAERTGGSVSTLTIQRTQQEDSAVYLCASGPQGHLSSGNTIYFGEGSWLTVV.

This clone has a single count. The rearrangement links TRBV5-5 to TRBJ2-1; the match to TRBD2 covers 7 bases. CDR3 length: 16 amino acids. The V and J ends lost 7 bases and 4 bases, in that order; junction bases with no gene match: 14. CDR1 and CDR2 (germline): SGHKS, YYEKEE (reference sequence). CDR3 sequence: CASSPPTGGAYNEQFF. As DNA, the CDR3 is TGTGCCAGCTCCCCACCGACGGGGGGTGCTTACAATGAGCAGTTCTTC.

CDR3 sequence (DNA): TGTGCCAGCAGCCAAGATCGATCATCTCAGGGGAGGGGACGCTCCTACAATGAGCAGTTCTTC. Residues: CASSQDRSSQGRGRSYNEQFF. The V gene is TRBV3-1 (or the pseudogene TRBV3-2), the J gene TRBJ2-1; maybe TRBD2 (7 bases). CDR1 is LGHDT and CDR2 is YNNKEL in the germline V gene (reference sequence). Trimming pared 0 bases from V and 0 bases from J, leaving 24 bases between. This CDR3 is 21 amino acids long.

V gene TRBV19 combines with J gene TRBJ2-5, with TRBD1 matching over 9 bases. V lost 6 bases to trimming and J lost 5 bases; unmatched junction nucleotides: 4. CDR3 length: 13 amino acids. CDR1 and CDR2 from the germline V gene are LNHDA and SQIVND (reference sequence). CDR3 nucleotide sequence: TGTGCCAGTAGCTCACAGGGGGCCGAGACCCAGTACTTC. Its protein is CASSSQGAETQYF.

The V call is TRBV19, the J call TRBJ1-5; D is perhaps TRBD1 (5 bases). Germline assignment: CDR1 LNHDA and CDR2 SQIVND (reference sequence). The CDR3 consists of 15 residues. Between the trimmed V and J ends, which lost 1 base and 5 bases, there was a span of 12 bases. The CDR3 nucleotides read TGTGCCAGTAGTATAGGATTCCAGGGCCATCAGCCCCAGCATTTT. This encodes CASSIGFQGHQPQHF.

The V and J genes are TRBV7-9 and TRBJ1-1, with TRBD1 identical over 7 bases. The CDR3 covers 14 residues. Germline CDR1 reads SEHNR; CDR2 reads FQNEAQ (reference sequence). V lost 4 bases to trimming and J lost 7 bases; unmatched junction nucleotides: 9. CDR3 protein: CASSSRQGRGEAFF. The CDR3 nucleotides are TGTGCCAGCAGCTCCAGACAGGGTAGGGGTGAAGCTTTCTTT.

The chain combines TRBV5-1 with TRBJ2-3; possibly TRBD2 for D (5 bases). V was trimmed by 3 bases and J by 6 bases, leaving 17 bases between them. Germline lookup yields CDR1 SGHRS and CDR2 YFSETQ. The CDR3 is 15 amino acids. As DNA, the CDR3 is TGCGCCAGCAGCTCGGAGGACCGCCCGAGTGATACGCAGTATTTT. This gives the protein CASSSEDRPSDTQYF. Drawing the rest from reference TRBV5-1 and TRBJ2-3, the complete variable domain is KAGVTQTPRYLIKTRGQQVTLSCSPISGHRSVSWYQQTPGQGLQFLFEYFSETQRNKGNFPGRFSGRQFSNSRSEMNVSTLELGDSALYLCASSSEDRPSDTQYFGPGTRLTVL.

In its sample, this clone was seen once. V is TRBV7-2 and J is TRBJ2-2; 7 bases are shared with TRBD2. Unmatched junction bases numbered 10, after V lost 5 bases and J lost 7 bases. Germline CDR1 is SGHTA and CDR2 is FQGNSA. The CDR3 length is 15 residues. The CDR3 DNA reads TGTGCCAGCAGCCTTCCGTGGGGGGGGAACGGGGAGCTGTTTTTT. Translation: CASSLPWGGNGELFF.

The chain couples TRBV7-9 to TRBJ1-2; D might be TRBD1 (5 bases). CDR3 size: 15 residues. V was pared by 3 bases and J by 4 bases, with 15 bases between. Germline V gene sequence: CDR1 SEHNR, CDR2 FQNEAQ (reference sequence). The CDR3 is CASSLRKGDAYGYTF. For the CDR3, the DNA is TGTGCCAGCAGCTTGAGAAAAGGGGACGCCTATGGCTACACCTTC. The variable domain in full, with the rest retrieved from reference TRBV7-9 and TRBJ1-2, is DTGVSQNPRHKITKRGQNVTFRCDPISEHNRLYWYRQTLGQGPEFLTYFQNEAQLEKSRLLSDRFSAERPKGSFSTLEIQRTEQGDSAMYLCASSLRKGDAYGYTFGSGTRLTVV.

V and J are TRBV25-1 and TRBJ2-3; TRBD1 matches at 7 bases. With 8 bases clipped from V and 4 bases from J, the junction kept 6 bases outside the gene matches. Germline V lookup: CDR1 MGHDK, CDR2 SYGVNS. The length of the CDR3 is 13 residues. CDR3 nucleotides: TGTGCCAGCGGGCAGGGGGACGCAGATACGCAGTATTTT. This gives the protein CASGQGDADTQYF.

The CDR3 loop is CASSPGNLAGGETQYF. The CDR3 DNA reads as TGCGCCAGCAGCCCCGGCAACTTAGCGGGGGGGGAGACCCAGTACTTC. The V call is TRBV5-1, the J call TRBJ2-5, with 11 positions matching TRBD2. Germline values: CDR1 SGHRS, CDR2 YFSETQ. CDR3 length: 16 amino acids. The junction had 10 bases not matched to a gene; V was cut back by 4 bases and J by 5 bases. Complete variable domain (other parts from reference TRBV5-1 and TRBJ2-5): KAGVTQTPRYLIKTRGQQVTLSCSPISGHRSVSWYQQTPGQGLQFLFEYFSETQRNKGNFPGRFSGRQFSNSRSEMNVSTLELGDSALYLCASSPGNLAGGETQYFGPGTRLLVL.

A few counts support this clone. This chain's CDR3 is CSARSNENIQYF. The CDR3 DNA sequence: TGCAGCGCCCGTAGTAACGAGAACATTCAGTACTTC. The chain carries TRBV29-1 and TRBJ2-4; D is undetermined. CDR1 and CDR2 (germline): SQVTM, ANQGSEA. The CDR3 length is 12 residues. V was pared by 7 bases and J by 7 bases, with 14 bases between. Supplemented by reference TRBV29-1 and TRBJ2-4, the full variable domain reads SAVISQKPSRDICQRGTSLTIQCQVDSQVTMMFWYRQQPGQSLTLIATANQGSEATYESGFVIDKFPISRPNLTFSTLTVSNMSPEDSSIYLCSARSNENIQYFGAGTRLSVL.

V gene TRBV12-3 or TRBV12-4 combines with J gene TRBJ1-5; D not resolved. Trimming left V 4 bases short and J 8 bases short, with 9 bases between. CDR3 length: 12 residues. DNA for the CDR3: TGTGCCAGCAGTTCGGAACCGGAGCCCCAGCATTTT. Its translation: CASSSEPEPQHF.

The chain employs TRBV7-8 and TRBJ1-3; D not certain. V dropped 0 bases and J dropped 2 bases, with 11 bases sitting between them. The CDR3 sequence is 16 residues long. Germline-derived CDR1 and CDR2 are SGHVS and FQNEAQ. CDR3 nucleotide sequence: TGTGCCAGCAGCTTAGCGTCCCGGGTTGCTGGAAACACCATATATTTT. This gives the protein CASSLASRVAGNTIYF.

This chain uses TRBV11-2 with TRBJ1-4; D unclear. Trimming left V 5 bases short and J 0 bases short, with 13 bases between. This CDR3 comprises 16 residues. CDR1 is SGHAT and CDR2 is FQNNGV in the germline V gene. The CDR3 region is CASSLGPRPTNEKLFF. The DNA for the CDR3 is TGTGCCAGCAGCCTCGGCCCCCGACCAACTAATGAAAAACTGTTTTTT.